These 25 T cell receptor beta chains came from one sample sequenced in a study of human T cells and chemical hapten exposure. Noted time point: pre-sensitization, week 0. The treatment was: therapeutic diphenylcyclopropenone sensitization with weekly scalp DPC. Blood, whole and unfractionated, served as the source for total RNA extraction. TCRdb processed the RACE reads anew with MiXCR; each CDR3 protein has one entry. The table lists 35,000 to 40,000 distinct CDR3 sequences, 10% to 15% of them singletons, with roughly 1.9% in the top ten. This specimen consisted of whole blood, obtained in connection with sensitization to the hapten diphenylcyclopropenone (DPC). The receptors shown here come from a woman between 35 and 50 years old with alopecia areata. Some clones in this sample may be carry-over from other donors' samples.

The rearrangement joins TRBV7-9 to TRBJ2-1; 14 positions match TRBD2. The junction had 7 bases not matched to a gene; V was cut back by 4 bases and J by 8 bases. The length of the CDR3 is 16 residues. Per the germline V gene, CDR1 is SEHNR and CDR2 is FQNEAQ (reference sequence). This CDR3 is CASSSTRLAGGDEQFF. The CDR3 nucleotides read TGTGCCAGCAGCTCCACCCGACTAGCGGGGGGGGATGAGCAGTTCTTC.

This clonotype was recorded at least ten times. The V and J genes are TRBV18 and TRBJ1-2; a possible D gene is TRBD1 (5 bases). This CDR3 has 13 amino acids. Trimming cost V 3 bases and J 8 bases, with 13 bases left between them. Germline V gene sequence: CDR1 KGHSH, CDR2 LQKENI. As DNA, the CDR3 is TGTGCCAGCTCACCTTCGGACACCCGGGGCTACACCTTC. Residues: CASSPSDTRGYTF.

The chain has TRBV11-2 and TRBJ2-7; 8 nucleotides line up with TRBD1. CDR3 length equals 13 residues. V was pared by 4 bases and J by 6 bases, with 5 bases of the junction left unmatched. CDR1 and CDR2 from the germline V gene are SGHAT and FQNNGV. The CDR3 protein is CASSWDRSAEQYF. CDR3 sequence (DNA): TGTGCCAGCAGCTGGGACAGGAGTGCCGAGCAGTACTTC. Using reference TRBV11-2 and TRBJ2-7 for the parts outside the CDR3, the full variable domain is EAGVAQSPRYKIIEKRQSVAFWCNPISGHATLYWYQQILGQGPKLLIQFQNNGVVDDSQLPKDRFSAERLKGVDSTLKIQPAKLEDSAVYLCASSWDRSAEQYFGPGTRLTVT.

Many counts were recorded for this clonotype. The rearrangement uses TRBV10-3 and TRBJ2-5; either TRBD1 or TRBD2 may fit D (5 bases each). The V and J ends lost 2 bases and 5 bases respectively, with 15 bases between them. The CDR3 consists of 15 residues. CDR1 ENHRY and CDR2 SYGVKD come from the germline V gene. The DNA for the CDR3 is TGTGCCATCAGTGAGAGGGGAGATAGCCCCGAGACCCAGTACTTC. Its translation: CAISERGDSPETQYF.

This clonotype was recorded a few times. V and J are TRBV20-1 and TRBJ2-3, with 11 bases identical to TRBD2. CDR3 length: 14 amino acids. The J segment lost 2 bases and the V segment lost 6 bases, leaving 4 bases of the junction unmatched. CDR1 is DFQATT and CDR2 is SNEGSKA in the germline V gene (reference sequence). Written as DNA, the CDR3 is TGCAGTGCCCCGACTAGCGGGGCCACAGATACGCAGTATTTT. Protein sequence: CSAPTSGATDTQYF.

This clonotype was counted at least ten times. This chain uses TRBV7-7 with TRBJ2-1, with TRBD1 matching 8 bases. Losses at the gene ends were 5 bases for V and 4 bases for J; bases not matched to a gene: 10. The length of the CDR3 is 16 residues. Germline V gene lookup returns CDR1 SSHAT and CDR2 FNYEAQ (reference sequence). In nucleotides, the CDR3 is TGTGCCAGCAGCCGAACCGGGACAGGAAAATACAATGAGCAGTTCTTC. It codes for CASSRTGTGKYNEQFF. The variable domain in full, with the rest retrieved from reference TRBV7-7 and TRBJ2-1, is GAGVSQSPRYKVTKRGQDVTLRCDPISSHATLYWYQQALGQGPEFLTYFNYEAQPDKSGLPSDRFSAERPEGSISTLTIQRTEQRDSAMYRCASSRTGTGKYNEQFFGPGTRLTVL.

This clonotype was seen at least ten times. The chain joins TRBV6-4 to TRBJ1-1; maybe TRBD1 (6 bases). The germline V gene has CDR1 MRHNA and CDR2 SNTAGT. This CDR3 contains 13 residues. V lost 8 bases and J lost 5, with 15 bases in between. CDR3 region: CASSEARGTEAFF. The CDR3 nucleotides are TGTGCCAGCTCCGAAGCCAGGGGAACTGAAGCTTTCTTT.

This clonotype was seen at least ten times. The rearrangement joins TRBV6-5 to TRBJ2-1, with 7 bases aligning to TRBD2. Germline assignment: CDR1 MNHEY and CDR2 SVGAGI. The trim removed 6 bases at V and 5 bases at J, leaving 10 bases unmatched. The CDR3 contains 15 residues. CDR3 coding DNA: TGTGCCAGCAGCCCCCTGAGCGGGGCTCACAATGAGCAGTTCTTC. This codes for CASSPLSGAHNEQFF.

The rearrangement links TRBV2 to TRBJ2-3; tentative D call: TRBD1 (5 bases). CDR1 is SNHLY, CDR2 FYNNEI, per germline. V was clipped by 6 bases and J by 1 base, with 8 bases between them. This CDR3 has 13 amino acids. Written as DNA, the CDR3 is TGTGCCAGCAGACAGGCGGGCACAGATACGCAGTATTTT. Amino acid sequence: CASRQAGTDTQYF.

This clonotype appeared a few times. The J gene is TRBJ1-1, the V gene TRBV7-2, with unresolved D. The V end lost 3 bases, the J end lost 0 bases, and 2 bases lay between the germline ends. Germline CDR1 and CDR2: SGHTA and FQGNSA. The CDR3 has 12 amino acids. The CDR3 loop reads CASSLLNTEAFF. Written as DNA, the CDR3 is TGTGCCAGCAGCTTGCTGAACACTGAAGCTTTCTTT.

This chain connects TRBV27 to TRBJ2-7; D uncertain. This CDR3 has 13 amino acids. CDR1 and CDR2 from the germline V gene are MNHEY and SMNVEV (reference sequence). With 4 bases removed from V and 6 bases from J, the gap between germline ends came to 13 bases. The DNA of the CDR3 is TGTGCCAGCAGTTCGGACCGGAAGGGCGAGCAGTACTTC. It encodes CASSSDRKGEQYF.

This clonotype was seen a single time. The rearrangement joins TRBV10-2 to TRBJ2-1; 7 nucleotides agree with TRBD1. CDR1 WSHSY and CDR2 SAAADI come from the germline V gene. CDR3 size: 14 residues. With 9 bases clipped from V and 7 bases from J, the junction kept 12 bases outside the gene matches. The chain's CDR3 is CASSGTVLGNEQFF. In DNA form, the CDR3 reads TGCGCCAGTTCAGGGACAGTCCTAGGGAATGAGCAGTTCTTC.

In its sample, this clonotype was seen many times. This sequence joins TRBV12-3 or TRBV12-4 and TRBJ1-2; 7 positions agree with TRBD1. The CDR3 spans 15 residues. V lost 4 bases to trimming and J lost 6 bases; unmatched junction nucleotides: 11. As DNA, the CDR3 is TGTGCCAGCAGTTACTCGGGACAGATAAGGAATGGCTACACCTTC. Its translation is CASSYSGQIRNGYTF.

This clonotype showed up just a few times. V is TRBV7-8 and J is TRBJ1-5; 8 positions match TRBD1. Germline lookup yields CDR1 SGHVS and CDR2 FQNEAQ. The CDR3 covers 14 residues. With V trimmed by 1 base and J by 9 bases, 5 bases remained unmatched. CDR3: CASSLGQGTWPQHF. In DNA, the CDR3 is TGTGCCAGCAGCTTAGGACAGGGGACTTGGCCCCAGCATTTT.

Ten or more counts support this clonotype. This chain connects TRBV4-2 to TRBJ1-5; D gene ambiguous. This CDR3 has 15 amino acids. The ends were cut back, 1 base at V and 2 bases at J, with 9 bases in the middle. In germline, CDR1 is LGHNA, CDR2 YNFKEQ. The CDR3 sequence is CASSQGGGGNQPQHF. CDR3 coding DNA: TGTGCCAGCAGCCAAGGTGGTGGGGGCAATCAGCCCCAGCATTTT.

This clonotype has at least ten counts. The V call is TRBV9, the J call TRBJ1-1; TRBD1 matches 8 bases. J lost 7 bases, V lost 0 bases, and 5 bases had no gene match. There are 14 residues in the CDR3. From germline, CDR1 is SGDLS and CDR2 YYNGEE. The DNA of the CDR3 is TGTGCCAGCAGCGTAGCTCCAGGGGGCGATGAAGCTTTCTTT. This codes for CASSVAPGGDEAFF.

This clonotype was counted at least ten times. The chain is built from TRBV7-9 and TRBJ2-1; 8 bases align to TRBD2. Germline V gene data show CDR1 as SEHNR and CDR2 as FQNEAQ (reference sequence). The CDR3 runs to 14 residues. V trimming: 11 bases; J trimming: 4 bases; junction bases outside the gene matches: 10. CDR3 bases: TGTGCCCTTGGGGGCGGGAGGAGGTACAATGAGCAGTTCTTC. It specifies CALGGGRRYNEQFF.

The chain uses TRBV6-5 and TRBJ2-3, with 7 bases aligning to TRBD1. Germline V gives CDR1 MNHEY, CDR2 SVGAGI. The V and J ends lost 6 bases and 2 bases, in that order; junction bases with no gene match: 8. CDR3 length: 15 residues. The CDR3 loop reads CASSAQGTATDTQYF. CDR3 DNA: TGTGCCAGCAGCGCTCAGGGGACAGCCACAGATACGCAGTATTTT.

As regards this clonotype: With a much larger clone just one base away, this may be a read error. The rearrangement joins TRBV12-3 or TRBV12-4 to TRBJ1-1; no definite D call. The CDR3 runs to 11 residues. This CDR3 reads CASGLNTETFF. The CDR3 region has the DNA TGTGCCAGCGGGCTGAACACTGAAACTTTCTTT.

This clonotype was seen ten or more times. The J gene is TRBJ1-3, the V gene TRBV19; no definite D call. In germline, CDR1 is LNHDA, CDR2 SQIVND (reference sequence). V lost 5 bases and J lost 0, with 11 bases in between. This CDR3 has 15 amino acids. The CDR3: CASSSRAYSGNTIYF. The CDR3 DNA follows: TGTGCCAGTAGTTCCCGGGCATACTCTGGAAACACCATATATTTT.

At least ten counts were recorded for this clonotype. The chain recombines TRBV29-1 with TRBJ1-5, with TRBD1 matching over 7 bases. The trim removed 4 bases at V and 2 bases at J, leaving 2 bases unmatched. This CDR3 has 13 residues. The V gene's germline CDR1 is SQVTM and CDR2 ANQGSEA. CDR3 sequence reads: CSVAGGGNQPQHF. The DNA of the CDR3 is TGCAGCGTTGCAGGGGGAGGCAATCAGCCCCAGCATTTT.

This clonotype was counted ten times or more. The rearrangement joins TRBV20-1 to TRBJ2-3; possible D gene TRBD2, 5 bases. Germline CDR1 and CDR2: DFQATT and SNEGSKA (reference sequence). This CDR3 spans 13 amino acids. V lost 0 bases, J lost 4 bases, and 8 bases lay in between. The CDR3 spells CSAREAGSDTQYF. In DNA, the CDR3 is TGCAGTGCTAGAGAGGCGGGTTCAGATACGCAGTATTTT.

The sample holds many counts of this clonotype. The rearrangement links TRBV7-2 to TRBJ2-2, with D tentatively TRBD1 (5 bases). The germline CDR1 and CDR2 sequences are SGHTA and FQGNSA. Trimming pared 5 bases from V and 0 bases from J, leaving 13 bases between. The CDR3 covers 16 residues. The CDR3 reads CASSPMDISNTGELFF. Written as DNA, the CDR3 is TGTGCCAGCAGCCCCATGGACATATCGAACACCGGGGAGCTGTTTTTT.

This chain joins TRBV11-3 and TRBJ2-1; D is ambiguous. Trimming took 0 bases from V and 16 from J, leaving 13 bases between them. The germline gives CDR1 SGHNT, CDR2 YENEEA. CDR3 length: 12 residues. This CDR3 is CASSLDRERVFF. CDR3 nucleotides: TGTGCCAGCAGCTTAGATCGTGAGCGAGTTTTCTTC.

The chain links TRBV2 to TRBJ2-1; 8 positions match TRBD2. Trimming took 0 bases from V and 5 from J; bases not matched to a gene: 9. The germline CDR1 and CDR2 sequences are SNHLY and FYNNEI. The CDR3 has 17 residues. The CDR3 nucleotides are TGTGCCAGCAGTGAAGCGTCAGCAGCGGGGGTCCACAATGAGCAGTTCTTC. It translates to CASSEASAAGVHNEQFF.